This TCR beta chain was recovered during a study of blood T cell repertoires in COVID-19. In the study overall: Samples of COVID-19 (acute and convalescent) were obtained from the United States, Italy and Spain.

Generated by immunoSEQ multiplex PCR, the TCRdb table keeps only in-frame clones and is missing some. The sample consists of roughly 68,000 clones, 88% of them appearing once. There are 16 residues in the CDR3. Germline V gene lookup returns CDR1 KGHSH and CDR2 LQKENI. V lost 2 bases and J lost 5, with 15 bases in between. Sequences were obtained from peripheral blood. V is TRBV18 and J is TRBJ2-2; D is perhaps TRBD1 (6 bases). This clonotype originated in a woman aged 60-75 years with COVID-19, enrolled during active disease. CDR3 coding DNA: TGTGCCAGCTCACCAAACCCCACAGGGAGAACCGGGGAGCTGTTTTTT. Translation: CASSPNPTGRTGELFF.